The sequence of this TCR beta chain was determined in a study of T cells in Graves' hyperthyroidism and ophthalmopathy. This clonotype showed up many times. Calling Graves' hyperthyroidism stable meant ophthalmopathy did not progress within 18 months. RNA transcripts gave rise to amplified TCR beta CDR3 regions. HTBI primers were used for first-round RT-PCR of the TCR CDR3. TCRdb itself ran the multiplex PCR reads through MiXCR, one entry per CDR3 protein. This table holds roughly 570,000 distinct CDR3 sequences, around 45% found once. The specimen sequenced was peripheral blood or thyroid tissue (not recorded which). The sequence derives from a woman aged 18-29 years with Graves' hyperthyroidism.

In DNA form, the CDR3 reads TGTGCCAGTAGTATATGGGGAAATTCACCCCTCCACTTT. Protein sequence: CASSIWGNSPLHF. J is TRBJ1-6 and V is TRBV19; D not resolved. The germline V gene encodes CDR1 LNHDA and CDR2 SQIVND (reference sequence). The germline V and J ends were trimmed by 2 bases and 7 bases, with 6 bases remaining between them. The CDR3 spans 13 residues.